These 28 T cell receptor beta chains originate from one sample sequenced in a study of T-cell reconstitution after alpha-beta-depleted transplantation in children. TCRbeta library construction was performed incorporating unique molecular identifiers. TCRdb called the PCR reads again in MiXCR, with one record for every CDR3 protein. Seen here are approximately 650,000 distinct CDR3 sequences, roughly 13% observed once, and the top ten hold approximately 0.8%. Sequencing used PBMCs, obtained before TCRalphabeta/CD19-depleted stem cell transplant. The receptors were sampled from a girl aged 2 to 9 with congenital amegakaryocytic thrombocytopenia, due to receive a stem cell transplant.

This clonotype was observed at least ten times. The V and J genes are TRBV12-3 or TRBV12-4 and TRBJ2-1; 8 positions agree with TRBD1. J was trimmed by 1 base and V by 5 bases; bases with no gene match: 10. The CDR3 has 17 residues. Here the CDR3 reads CASSGQGRTPSYNEQFF. CDR3 DNA: TGTGCCAGCAGTGGACAGGGACGGACTCCGTCCTACAATGAGCAGTTCTTC.

The chain joins TRBV15 to TRBJ2-7, with TRBD2 as a possible D gene (5 bases). Germline CDR1 reads LNHNV; CDR2 reads YYDKDF (reference sequence). The CDR3 is 15 residues long. Trimming stripped 5 bases from V and 0 bases from J, with 14 bases between. CDR3 DNA sequence: TGTGCCACCAGCGCTACTAGTTCATCCTCCTACGAGCAGTACTTC. Protein sequence: CATSATSSSSYEQYF.

Only a few counts were recorded for this clonotype. This rearrangement joins TRBV21-1 to TRBJ2-3; TRBD1, the table's D call, was not compared with the DNA. TRBV21-1 is annotated as a pseudogene. The CDR3 runs to 18 residues. CDR3 residues: CASSQGASDRIQTDTQYF. CDR3 bases: TGTGCCAGCAGCCAGGGGGCTAGCGATAGAATCCAAACAGATACGCAGTATTTT.

The genes are TRBV7-8 and TRBJ2-6; possible D gene TRBD1, 6 bases. The germline gives CDR1 SGHVS, CDR2 FQNEAQ. V lost 5 bases, J lost 4 bases, and 18 bases lay in between. The CDR3 runs 17 residues. The DNA for the CDR3 is TGTGCCAGCAGCCCCCGGACAGCTCCGAGGGGGGCCAACGTCCTGACTTTC. It encodes CASSPRTAPRGANVLTF.

This clonotype showed up many times. The V gene is TRBV12-3 or TRBV12-4, the J gene TRBJ1-2; 8 positions agree with TRBD1. This CDR3 has 16 amino acids. The V gene end was trimmed by 7 bases and the J gene end by 7 bases; junction bases not matched to a gene: 17. CDR3 in DNA: TGTGCCAGCACCCAGGGGGCTGGGCTGTTATACGGTGGCTACACCTTC. This gives the protein CASTQGAGLLYGGYTF.

This clonotype showed up many times. The chain couples TRBV20-1 to TRBJ2-1; no definite D call. Deletions cut 0 bases from V and 2 bases from J, with 11 bases between. This CDR3 is built from 15 residues. The germline CDR1 and CDR2 sequences are DFQATT and SNEGSKA (reference sequence). The chain's CDR3 is CSARDPERTYNEQFF. The CDR3 DNA follows: TGCAGTGCTAGAGATCCCGAGCGTACCTACAATGAGCAGTTCTTC.

This clonotype was picked up many times. The CDR3: CASSPVRDRNTEAFF. The CDR3 region has the DNA TGTGCCAGCAGCCCGGTCCGGGACAGGAACACTGAAGCTTTCTTT. The rearrangement links TRBV5-6 to TRBJ1-1; 7 nucleotides match TRBD1. Trimming removed 4 bases from V and 1 base from J; junction bases left unmatched: 7. Germline CDR1 SGHDT, CDR2 YYEEEE. This CDR3 comprises 15 residues.

The V and J genes are TRBV20-1 and TRBJ2-7; the D call may be TRBD1 or TRBD2 (5 bases each). The CDR3 extends over 13 amino acids. V lost 3 bases and J 2 bases, leaving 11 bases between the germline ends. The germline V gene encodes CDR1 DFQATT and CDR2 SNEGSKA (reference sequence). The CDR3 DNA reads TGCAGTGCTAGGAAGCAGGGAGCCTACGAGCAGTACTTC. It codes for CSARKQGAYEQYF.

This clonotype showed up just a few times. The chain employs TRBV28 and TRBJ1-6; D ambiguous. The V end lost 2 bases, the J end lost 7 bases, and 9 bases lay between the germline ends. There are 14 residues in the CDR3. Germline values: CDR1 MDHEN, CDR2 SYDVKM. Here the CDR3 reads CASSLRQENSPLHF. In DNA form, the CDR3 reads TGTGCCAGCAGTTTACGTCAGGAAAATTCACCCCTCCACTTT.

CDR3 sequence reads: CATSRVDRTYQETQYF. The CDR3 DNA reads as TGTGCCACCAGCAGAGTTGACCGGACTTACCAAGAGACCCAGTACTTC. The chain combines TRBV15 with TRBJ2-5, with a possible D match to TRBD2 (5 bases). There are 16 residues in the CDR3. V lost 1 base and J lost 0, with 12 bases in between. Germline V lookup: CDR1 LNHNV, CDR2 YYDKDF (reference sequence).

This chain links TRBV20-1 with TRBJ2-5; TRBD1 is a possible D gene (5 bases). This CDR3 has 13 residues. Germline loops: CDR1 DFQATT, CDR2 SNEGSKA (reference sequence). V lost 3 bases to trimming and J lost 5 bases, with 13 bases between them. The CDR3 region is CSASRAGRETQYF. The CDR3 DNA reads as TGCAGTGCTAGTCGGGCAGGGCGCGAGACCCAGTACTTC.

This chain connects TRBV9 to TRBJ2-7; 8 bases agree with TRBD2. J lost 4 bases, V lost 3 bases, and 6 bases had no gene match. Germline CDR1 reads SGDLS; CDR2 reads YYNGEE. This CDR3 is 14 amino acids long. CDR3 coding DNA: TGTGCCAGCAGCGCGGGGGGGGAGGGGTACGAGCAGTACTTC. It is translated as CASSAGGEGYEQYF.

This clonotype has just a few counts. V gene TRBV28 combines with J gene TRBJ1-2; a possible D gene is TRBD1 (6 bases). The CDR3 runs to 15 residues. V was cut by 5 bases and J by 7 bases, with 20 bases left in between. CDR1 is MDHEN, CDR2 SYDVKM, per germline. Here the CDR3 reads CASSVPETGIAGYTF. The CDR3 DNA is TGTGCCAGCAGTGTGCCAGAAACAGGGATCGCTGGCTACACCTTC.

This clonotype was recorded at least ten times. The V and J genes are TRBV29-1 and TRBJ1-1; weak D call: TRBD1 (5 bases). V was pared by 4 bases and J by 6 bases, with 15 bases between. This CDR3 region has 13 residues. Germline CDR1 reads SQVTM; CDR2 reads ANQGSEA. As DNA, the CDR3 is TGCAGCGTTGTCGGGGGTCTTGACGCTGAAGCTTTCTTT. It codes for CSVVGGLDAEAFF.

The chain links TRBV5-4 to TRBJ2-6; either TRBD1 or TRBD2 may fit D (6 bases each). Per germline, CDR1 SGHNT and CDR2 YYREEE (reference sequence). Trimming took 4 bases from V and 0 from J, leaving 17 bases between them. The CDR3 has 18 amino acids. The CDR3 DNA follows: TGTGCCAGCAGCGGAGGGGGATCCAGCCTCTCTGGGGCCAACGTCCTGACTTTC. Translating gives CASSGGGSSLSGANVLTF.

The genes are TRBV5-1 and TRBJ2-5; 12 nucleotides agree with TRBD2. CDR3 length equals 17 residues. Trimming removed 0 bases from V and 5 bases from J; junction bases left unmatched: 8. The germline V gene has CDR1 SGHRS and CDR2 YFSETQ. The chain's CDR3 is CASSLGLAGDTGETQYF. The CDR3 coding sequence is TGCGCCAGCAGCTTGGGACTAGCGGGAGACACTGGGGAGACCCAGTACTTC. Combining the CDR3 with reference TRBV5-1 and TRBJ2-5 gives the whole variable domain KAGVTQTPRYLIKTRGQQVTLSCSPISGHRSVSWYQQTPGQGLQFLFEYFSETQRNKGNFPGRFSGRQFSNSRSEMNVSTLELGDSALYLCASSLGLAGDTGETQYFGPGTRLLVL.

The chain recombines TRBV20-1 with TRBJ2-1, with D possibly being TRBD2 (5 bases). V lost 6 bases and J lost 6, with 21 bases in between. This CDR3 has 15 residues. Per germline, CDR1 DFQATT and CDR2 SNEGSKA (reference sequence). CDR3 DNA: TGCAGTGCCGCCTATTACGGGAAATTCGGCAATGAGCAGTTCTTC. Translating gives CSAAYYGKFGNEQFF.

The table lists this clonotype with many counts. The chain carries TRBV20-1 and TRBJ1-5, with D perhaps TRBD1 (6 bases). The CDR3 loop spans 13 amino acids. Germline V lookup: CDR1 DFQATT, CDR2 SNEGSKA (reference sequence). Trimming pared 3 bases from V and 5 bases from J, leaving 11 bases between. The CDR3 coding sequence is TGCAGTGCTAGGCGGGAGGGGGATCAGCCCCAGCATTTT. As protein: CSARREGDQPQHF.

This clonotype has a count of ten or more. The chain uses TRBV9 and TRBJ2-3; D gene ambiguous. Looked up from germline, CDR1 is SGDLS and CDR2 is YYNGEE. The CDR3 is 13 amino acids. Trimming stripped 1 base from V and 4 bases from J, with 7 bases between. The CDR3 loop is CASSVRLADTQYF. CDR3 bases: TGTGCCAGCAGCGTAAGGCTAGCAGATACGCAGTATTTT.

This clonotype was found many times. J is TRBJ2-4 and V is TRBV7-9; 9 positions match TRBD1. CDR1 is SEHNR and CDR2 is FQNEAQ in the germline V gene (reference sequence). The V and J ends lost 5 bases and 8 bases, in that order; junction bases with no gene match: 10. This CDR3 is 15 amino acids long. CDR3 amino acids: CASSRADRGADIQYF. DNA for the CDR3: TGTGCCAGCAGCCGAGCAGACAGGGGGGCGGACATTCAGTACTTC.

The rearrangement joins TRBV12-3 or TRBV12-4 to TRBJ1-5, with D unclear. This CDR3 has 15 amino acids. V gave up 3 bases and J gave up 1 base, with 10 bases separating them. CDR3 residues: CASSLAWRSNQPQHF. The CDR3 nucleotides are TGTGCCAGCAGTTTGGCATGGAGGAGCAATCAGCCCCAGCATTTT.

This clonotype was found many times. The rearrangement joins TRBV29-1 to TRBJ1-4, with D perhaps TRBD1 (5 bases). The germline V gene encodes CDR1 SQVTM and CDR2 ANQGSEA. The CDR3 has 11 residues. Trimming pared 6 bases from V and 7 bases from J, leaving 9 bases between. The CDR3 sequence: CSVRGGEKLFF. The CDR3 nucleotides are TGCAGCGTCCGGGGCGGTGAAAAACTGTTTTTT. The full variable domain, completed using reference TRBV29-1 and TRBJ1-4, is SAVISQKPSRDICQRGTSLTIQCQVDSQVTMMFWYRQQPGQSLTLIATANQGSEATYESGFVIDKFPISRPNLTFSTLTVSNMSPEDSSIYLCSVRGGEKLFFGSGTQLSVL.

The chain is built from TRBV5-1 and TRBJ2-7; 14 bases are shared with TRBD2. Per the germline V gene, CDR1 is SGHRS and CDR2 is YFSETQ. This CDR3 spans 16 amino acids. The V segment lost 3 bases and the J segment 4 bases; nucleotides outside the gene matches: 6. The chain's CDR3 is CASSSTSGRAVYEQYF. CDR3 in DNA: TGCGCCAGCAGCTCGACTAGCGGGAGGGCCGTATACGAGCAGTACTTC.

The V gene is TRBV12-3 or TRBV12-4, the J gene TRBJ2-3, with D perhaps TRBD2 (5 bases). CDR3 length: 15 residues. Deletions cut 3 bases from V and 2 bases from J, with 12 bases between. CDR3 amino acids: CASSLAWENTDTQYF. The DNA of the CDR3 is TGTGCCAGCAGTTTGGCTTGGGAGAACACAGATACGCAGTATTTT.

This clonotype has a handful of counts. The J gene is TRBJ2-4, the V gene TRBV5-1, with 10 bases identical to TRBD1. Germline V gene sequence: CDR1 SGHRS, CDR2 YFSETQ. The CDR3 covers 17 residues. Unmatched junction bases numbered 14, after V lost 4 bases and J lost 7 bases. CDR3 loop: CASSPVPGQGSANIQYF. In DNA form, the CDR3 reads TGCGCCAGCAGCCCGGTCCCGGGACAGGGGAGCGCGAACATTCAGTACTTC.

About this clonotype: Sequence at one end of the junction differs from germline and may be a read error. The chain carries TRBV11-2 and TRBJ2-1; D may be TRBD2 (6 bases). This CDR3 spans 12 amino acids. Germline V gene lookup returns CDR1 SGHAT and CDR2 FQNNGV. CDR3 protein: CAGSFGGNEQFF. The CDR3 DNA reads TGTGCCGGCAGCTTCGGGGGCAATGAGCAGTTCTTC.

About this clonotype: This clone may be a read error of a much larger clone one base away. V is TRBV5-1 and J is TRBJ2-5; the D gene is possibly TRBD2 (5 bases). The CDR3 contains 15 residues. Per germline, CDR1 SGHRS and CDR2 YFSETQ. The CDR3 sequence is CASSLVSGRSETQSF. The CDR3 DNA sequence: TGCGCCAGCAGCTTGGTCTCGGGAAGGTCGGAGACCCAGTCCTTC.

This clonotype came up many times. The CDR3 loop reads CSASGRGQVDTQYF. The CDR3 coding sequence is TGCAGTGCTAGTGGCCGGGGTCAGGTAGATACGCAGTATTTT. The chain is built from TRBV20-1 and TRBJ2-3, with TRBD2 as a possible D gene (5 bases). Trimming removed 3 bases at V and 5 bases at J, with 15 bases between. The length of the CDR3 is 14 residues. From germline, CDR1 is DFQATT and CDR2 SNEGSKA (reference sequence).